These 10 T cell receptor beta chains came from one sample sequenced in a study of blood T cell repertoires in COVID-19. Profiled with immunoSEQ multiplex PCR; TCRdb holds only in-frame clones, not every one. This table has 200,000 to 250,000 clones, under 85% appearing once. Sequencing used peripheral blood. All receptors come from a woman younger than 45 with COVID-19, enrolled during active disease.

The chain carries TRBV6-5 and TRBJ1-3, with D unresolved. The CDR3 sequence is 12 residues long. Germline values: CDR1 MNHEY, CDR2 SVGAGI. With 7 bases removed from V and 5 bases from J, the gap between germline ends came to 9 bases. The CDR3 coding sequence is TGTGCCAGCACCCAACTTAGAAACACCATATATTTT. Its translation: CASTQLRNTIYF.

The rearrangement joins TRBV28 to TRBJ1-5, with 9 bases identical to TRBD1. Germline values: CDR1 MDHEN, CDR2 SYDVKM. CDR3 size: 15 residues. V lost 5 bases to trimming and J lost 6 bases; unmatched junction nucleotides: 8. The CDR3 spells CASSPTGGRSQPQHF. CDR3 nucleotides: TGTGCCAGCAGTCCGACAGGGGGAAGGAGTCAGCCCCAGCATTTT.

This clone was detected once. In the same sample, other DNA sequences code for this CDR3. This rearrangement joins TRBV30 to TRBJ1-1; possible D gene TRBD1, 5 bases. Germline-derived CDR1 and CDR2 are GTSNPN and SVGIG (reference sequence). CDR3 length: 13 amino acids. Deletions cut 0 bases from V and 4 bases from J, with 9 bases between. The chain's CDR3 is CAWSVRGGTEAFF. The CDR3 nucleotides read TGTGCCTGGAGTGTACGCGGGGGCACTGAAGCTTTCTTT. Based on the CDR3 plus reference TRBV30 and TRBJ1-1, the full variable domain is SQTIHQWPATLVQPVGSPLSLECTVEGTSNPNLYWYRQAAGRGLQLLFYSVGIGQISSEVPQNLSASRPQDRQFILSSKKLLLSDSGFYLCAWSVRGGTEAFFGQGTRLTVV.

The V and J genes are TRBV6-5 and TRBJ2-2; the match to TRBD1 covers 9 bases. Germline lookup yields CDR1 MNHEY and CDR2 SVGAGI. V lost 6 bases, J lost 5 bases, and 4 bases stayed unmatched. This CDR3 spans 14 amino acids. The CDR3 DNA reads TGTGCCAGCAGCGCTGGGACAGGGACCGGGGAGCTGTTTTTT. Its protein is CASSAGTGTGELFF.

The chain carries TRBV12-5 and TRBJ1-1, with 7 bases lining up with TRBD1. The CDR3 sequence is 14 residues long. V dropped 6 bases and J dropped 5; count of bases not matched to a gene: 9. The germline gives CDR1 LGHNT, CDR2 FRNRAP. The CDR3 reads CASGFTGDWTEAFF. As DNA, the CDR3 is TGTGCTAGTGGATTCACAGGGGATTGGACTGAAGCTTTCTTT.

The chain has TRBV2 and TRBJ2-3; possibly TRBD2 for D (5 bases). The CDR3 runs to 14 residues. With 6 bases removed from V and 4 bases from J, the gap between germline ends came to 14 bases. Germline V gives CDR1 SNHLY, CDR2 FYNNEI. CDR3 DNA sequence: TGTGCCAGCAGACCCGGGGTAGTTCCAGATACGCAGTATTTT. Amino acids: CASRPGVVPDTQYF.

The chain couples TRBV9 to TRBJ2-1; D unresolved. The germline gives CDR1 SGDLS, CDR2 YYNGEE. V dropped 4 bases and J dropped 5 bases, with 7 bases sitting between them. CDR3 size: 12 residues. CDR3 DNA sequence: TGTGCCAGCAGCATACTTGACAATGAGCAGTTCTTC. Encoded protein: CASSILDNEQFF.

V gene TRBV7-2 combines with J gene TRBJ2-7; D might be TRBD2 (5 bases). V was cut by 4 bases and J by 9 bases, with 16 bases left in between. The CDR3 totals 13 residues. From germline, CDR1 is SGHTA and CDR2 FQGNSA. The DNA of the CDR3 is TGTGCCAGCAGCTCGCGCCAACTAGGTTCGCAGTACTTC. It is translated as CASSSRQLGSQYF.

The chain is built from TRBV7-9 and TRBJ2-1; 8 bases are a match to TRBD2. CDR3 length: 15 amino acids. V was clipped by 3 bases and J by 7 bases; unmatched bases: 8. Germline V lookup: CDR1 SEHNR, CDR2 FQNEAQ (reference sequence). The CDR3 reads CASSFSETGGNEQFF. In nucleotides, the CDR3 is TGTGCCAGCAGCTTCTCCGAGACGGGGGGGAATGAGCAGTTCTTC.

V and J are TRBV4-1 and TRBJ2-3; TRBD2 matches 9 bases. The CDR3 has 17 amino acids. The germline CDR1 and CDR2 sequences are MGHRA and YSYEKL. The V and J ends lost 3 bases and 2 bases, in that order; junction bases with no gene match: 9. CDR3 DNA sequence: TGCGCCAGCAGCCAGGAACCGGGACTAGCCATCACAGATACGCAGTATTTT. Encoded protein: CASSQEPGLAITDTQYF.